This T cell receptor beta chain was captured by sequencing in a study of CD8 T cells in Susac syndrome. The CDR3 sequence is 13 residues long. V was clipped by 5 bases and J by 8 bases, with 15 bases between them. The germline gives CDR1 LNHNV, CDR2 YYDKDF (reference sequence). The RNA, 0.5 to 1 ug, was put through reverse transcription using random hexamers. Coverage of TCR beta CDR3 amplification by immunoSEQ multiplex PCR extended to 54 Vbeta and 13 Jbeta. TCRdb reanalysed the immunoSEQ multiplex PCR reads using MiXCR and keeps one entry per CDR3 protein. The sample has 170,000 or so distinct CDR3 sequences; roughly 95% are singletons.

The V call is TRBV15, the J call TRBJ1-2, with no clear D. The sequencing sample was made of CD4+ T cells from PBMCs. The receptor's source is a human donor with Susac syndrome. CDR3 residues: CATSLGNSGGYTF. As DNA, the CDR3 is TGTGCCACCAGCTTAGGGAACAGCGGCGGCTACACCTTC.